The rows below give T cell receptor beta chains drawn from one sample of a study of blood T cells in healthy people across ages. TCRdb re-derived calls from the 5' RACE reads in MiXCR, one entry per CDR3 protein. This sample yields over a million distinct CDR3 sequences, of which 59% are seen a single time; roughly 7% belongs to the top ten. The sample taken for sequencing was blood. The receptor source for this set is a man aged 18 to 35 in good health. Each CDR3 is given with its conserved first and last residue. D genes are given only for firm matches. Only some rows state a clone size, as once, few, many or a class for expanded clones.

CASSSTSGSPGELFF | TGCGCCAGCAGCTCGACTAGCGGGAGCCCCGGGGAGCTGTTTTTT | TRBV7-9 | TRBD2 | TRBJ2-2 | .
CATSRGTETMATPSVSTF | . | TRBV15 | . | TRBJ1-2 | .
CSASGDSNQPQHF | TGCAGTGCTTCAGGGGATAGCAATCAGCCCCAGCATTTT | TRBV20-1 | . | TRBJ1-5 | .
CASSLWLRRGEAFF | TGTGCCAGCAGTTTATGGCTCAGGCGGGGGGAAGCTTTCTTT | TRBV28 | . | TRBJ1-1 | .
CATRTSGLHTDTQYF | TGTGCCACCAGGACTAGCGGGTTACACACAGATACGCAGTATTTT | TRBV15 | TRBD2 | TRBJ2-3 | many
CASSQDPGGRDEQFF | TGTGCCAGCAGCCAAGATCCTGGGGGGAGGGATGAGCAGTTCTTC | TRBV3-1 | TRBD2 | TRBJ2-1 | few
CASSDRGFSYNEQFF | TGTGCCAGCAGTGACCGGGGGTTCTCCTACAATGAGCAGTTCTTC | TRBV6-2/TRBV6-3 | . | TRBJ2-1 | .
CASSTLADPAGQYF | TGTGCCAGCAGCACACTAGCGGACCCGGCCGGGCAGTACTTC | TRBV7-2 | TRBD2 | TRBJ2-7 | few
CASSLSQGRTEAFF | TGCGCCAGCAGCCTCTCCCAGGGGAGAACTGAAGCTTTCTTT | TRBV4-1 | . | TRBJ1-1 | .
CSARPLREGGYTF | TGCAGTGCTAGACCCCTCAGGGAGGGTGGCTACACCTTC | TRBV20-1 | . | TRBJ1-2 | few
CASRTATINEKLFF | TGTGCCAGCAGAACGGCGACCATTAATGAAAAACTGTTTTTT | TRBV6-2/TRBV6-3 | . | TRBJ1-4 | few
CASSQGPASRDYSYEQYF | TGTGCCAGCAGCCAAGGGCCCGCCAGCAGGGACTACTCCTACGAGCAGTACTTC | TRBV4-2 | TRBD2 | TRBJ2-7 | .
CAISGQESSYEQYF | TGTGCCATCAGTGGACAGGAGAGCTCCTACGAGCAGTACTTC | TRBV10-3 | . | TRBJ2-7 | .
CAWAGGHYEQYF | TGTGCCTGGGCTGGGGGCCACTACGAGCAGTACTTC | TRBV30 | . | TRBJ2-7 | .
CASSPRGGGMNTEAFF | TGTGCCAGCAGCCCCCGGGGAGGGGGAATGAACACTGAAGCTTTCTTT | TRBV3-1 | . | TRBJ1-1 | .
CASKRGNEQYF | TGTGCCAGCAAGAGAGGAAACGAGCAGTACTTC | TRBV25-1 | . | TRBJ2-7 | few
CASSLQLVSADTQYF | TGTGCCAGCAGCCTCCAACTAGTGTCAGCAGATACGCAGTATTTT | TRBV6-2/TRBV6-3 | . | TRBJ2-3 | .
CASSYFAGGTYEQYF | TGTGCCAGCAGTTACTTCGCGGGAGGGACCTACGAGCAGTACTTC | TRBV6-5 | TRBD2 | TRBJ2-7 | .
CASSQGQGAASPLHF | TGCGCCAGCAGCCAAGGACAGGGGGCTGCTTCACCCCTCCACTTT | TRBV4-1 | TRBD1 | TRBJ1-6 | .
CASSQLQSRDYGYTF | TGTGCCAGCAGCCAATTACAGTCTCGGGACTATGGCTACACCTTC | TRBV14 | . | TRBJ1-2 | .
CASSADRATTAEEQFF | TGTGCCAGCAGCGCCGACCGGGCCACGACCGCCGAGGAGCAGTTCTTC | TRBV9 | . | TRBJ2-1 | .
CASSSELIAGGETQYF | TGTGCCAGCAGTTCCGAGCTTATAGCGGGGGGAGAGACCCAGTACTTC | TRBV12-3/TRBV12-4 | TRBD2 | TRBJ2-5 | .
CASGIGSGTQVQFF | TGCGCCAGCGGGATTGGTAGCGGGACCCAAGTCCAGTTCTTC | TRBV10-1 | TRBD2 | TRBJ2-1 | few
CASSSYRGAKNIQYF | TGTGCCAGCAGCTCGTACAGGGGGGCCAAAAACATTCAGTACTTC | TRBV11-2 | TRBD1 | TRBJ2-4 | few
CASSRRSGQYF | TGTGCCAGCAGTCGTAGGTCCGGGCAGTACTTC | TRBV12-3/TRBV12-4 | . | TRBJ2-5 | .
CASSLETGAYNEQFF | TGCGCCAGCAGCTTAGAAACAGGGGCCTACAATGAGCAGTTCTTC | TRBV5-1 | TRBD1 | TRBJ2-1 | few
CASSDGMAGRTDTQYF | TGTGCCAGCAGCGATGGGATGGCTGGACGCACAGATACGCAGTATTTT | TRBV6-5 | . | TRBJ2-3 | .
CSAGSHQGPARMGTEAFF | TGCAGTGCTGGAAGCCACCAGGGCCCCGCTCGTATGGGCACTGAAGCTTTCTTT | TRBV20-1 | . | TRBJ1-1 | .
CASSQSPPGAQYF | TGCGCCAGCAGCCAGAGTCCCCCCGGGGCCCAGTACTTC | TRBV4-3 | . | TRBJ2-7 | once
CASSLGTANNEQYF | TGCGCCAGCAGCTTGGGGACAGCTAACAATGAGCAGTACTTC | TRBV5-1 | . | TRBJ2-4 | .
CSARPRGDYGYTF | TGCAGTGCTAGGCCCCGGGGAGACTATGGCTACACCTTC | TRBV20-1 | . | TRBJ1-2 | .
CASSLAAGDSGNTIYF | TGTGCCAGCAGCTTGGCCGCGGGAGACTCTGGAAACACCATATATTTT | TRBV5-5 | . | TRBJ1-3 | .
CASSAHSGGDPDTQYF | TGTGCCAGCAGTGCGCACAGCGGGGGGGATCCAGATACGCAGTATTTT | TRBV12-3/TRBV12-4 | TRBD2 | TRBJ2-3 | .
CASSITPGAGKDSDGAYEQYF | TGTGCCAGCAGTATCACCCCGGGGGCAGGGAAAGACTCAGACGGGGCCTACGAGCAGTACTTC | TRBV6-1 | . | TRBJ2-7 | .
CAISEFTGSDYEQYF | TGTGCCATCAGTGAGTTCACAGGGTCCGACTACGAGCAGTACTTC | TRBV10-3 | . | TRBJ2-7 | few
CSNSRGHNQPQHF | TGCAGTAATAGCAGGGGGCACAATCAGCCCCAGCATTTT | TRBV20-1 | TRBD1 | TRBJ1-5 | .
CASWTGTYTEAFF | TGTGCCTCCTGGACAGGGACGTACACTGAAGCTTTCTTT | TRBV2 | TRBD1 | TRBJ1-1 | .
CSAEGQRAPSYEQYF | TGCAGTGCCGAAGGACAGCGGGCACCATCCTACGAGCAGTACTTC | TRBV20-1 | . | TRBJ2-7 | .
CASSVATSGDEQFF | TGTGCCAGCAGCGTAGCTACTAGCGGCGATGAGCAGTTCTTC | TRBV9 | TRBD2 | TRBJ2-1 | .
CASSIFGGAGAKNIQYF | TGTGCCAGTAGCATATTTGGGGGCGCAGGGGCCAAAAACATTCAGTACTTC | TRBV19 | . | TRBJ2-4 | .
CASSVSTNYGYTF | TGTGCCAGCAGCGTAAGCACTAACTATGGCTACACCTTC | TRBV9 | . | TRBJ1-2 | .
CASSPYDRQETQYF | TGTGCCAGCAGCCCCTACGACAGACAAGAGACCCAGTACTTC | TRBV5-6 | . | TRBJ2-5 | .
CASSLRSQGATDTQYF | TGTGCCAGCAGTTTAAGATCACAGGGGGCAACTGATACGCAGTATTTT | TRBV28 | TRBD1 | TRBJ2-3 | once
CATSRGGGDYDNEQFF | TGTGCCACCAGCAGAGGAGGGGGCGATTACGACAATGAGCAGTTCTTC | TRBV15 | TRBD1 | TRBJ2-1 | .
CASRNCPGLAGVQETQYF | TGTGCCAGCAGAAATTGCCCAGGCCTAGCGGGGGTCCAAGAGACCCAGTACTTC | TRBV5-7 | TRBD2 | TRBJ2-5 | .